These 29 T cell receptor beta chains share one sample of origin, sequenced in a study of T cell responses to AZD1222 COVID-19 vaccine. The assay was immunoSEQ multiplex PCR, and TCRdb's table has in-frame clones only and misses some. This repertoire shows about 180,000 clones, about 90% found once; its top ten account for 6% to 8.5%. The source material was peripheral blood, sampled on day 0 of AZD1222 vaccination. The receptors were sampled from an adult in good health.

V is TRBV10-2 and J is TRBJ2-7, with 7 bases that match TRBD1. This CDR3 has 14 residues. Germline CDR1 is WSHSY and CDR2 is SAAADI. With V trimmed by 5 bases and J by 0 bases, 4 bases remained unmatched. The CDR3 region has the DNA TGCGCCAGCAGTTTGACAGGGAGCTCCTACGAGCAGTACTTC. Translated: CASSLTGSSYEQYF.

The J gene is TRBJ1-1, the V gene TRBV5-1; maybe TRBD1 (5 bases). Trimming took off 2 bases at V and 3 bases at J, with 23 bases between the two ends. Germline V lookup: CDR1 SGHRS, CDR2 YFSETQ. The CDR3 runs to 18 residues. The CDR3 region is CASSFFREGGVVDTEAFF. The CDR3 DNA reads TGCGCCAGCAGCTTTTTCCGGGAAGGAGGGGTTGTGGACACTGAAGCTTTCTTT.

The rearrangement joins TRBV6-5 to TRBJ2-7, with a weak D call TRBD2 (6 bases). Trimming cost V 6 bases and J 3 bases, with 12 bases left between them. CDR3 size: 13 residues. In germline, CDR1 is MNHEY, CDR2 SVGAGI. CDR3 loop: CASSGSYNYEQYF. The CDR3 DNA follows: TGTGCCAGCAGCGGGAGTTACAACTACGAGCAGTACTTC.

The chain uses TRBV28 and TRBJ1-6, with TRBD1 as a possible D gene (6 bases). Trimming removed 3 bases from V and 13 bases from J, with 19 bases in between. The germline CDR1 and CDR2 sequences are MDHEN and SYDVKM. CDR3 length: 15 amino acids. The CDR3, as DNA: TGTGCCAGCAGTTTCACCCAGGGGCAAAGGGGGCCCCTCCACTTT. Protein sequence: CASSFTQGQRGPLHF. Complete variable domain (other parts from reference TRBV28 and TRBJ1-6): DVKVTQSSRYLVKRTGEKVFLECVQDMDHENMFWYRQDPGLGLRLIYFSYDVKMKEKGDIPEGYSVSREKKERFSLILESASTNQTSMYLCASSFTQGQRGPLHFGNGTRLTVT.

The V call is TRBV9, the J call TRBJ1-1, with a weak D call TRBD1 (5 bases). CDR3 length: 14 residues. Germline CDR1 SGDLS, CDR2 YYNGEE. The V and J ends lost 3 bases and 4 bases respectively, with 13 bases between them. The CDR3 sequence is CASSARDRGTEAFF. The CDR3 bases are TGTGCCAGCAGCGCCCGGGATAGGGGCACTGAAGCTTTCTTT.

V is TRBV6-5 and J is TRBJ1-6, with 9 bases lining up with TRBD1. The CDR3 runs 14 residues. Per the germline V gene, CDR1 is MNHEY and CDR2 is SVGAGI. Trimming took 7 bases from V and 7 from J; bases not matched to a gene: 5. The CDR3 DNA reads as TGTGCCAGCAAAAGCGGGACAGGGAATTCACCCCTCCACTTT. As protein: CASKSGTGNSPLHF.

The chain carries TRBV7-9 and TRBJ2-3; 7 bases align to TRBD2. CDR3 length equals 14 residues. V gave up 5 bases and J gave up 1 base; unmatched junction bases: 3. Germline assignment: CDR1 SEHNR and CDR2 FQNEAQ (reference sequence). CDR3 in amino acids: CASSPGRGTDTQYF. The CDR3 DNA sequence: TGTGCCAGCAGCCCAGGGAGGGGCACAGATACGCAGTATTTT.

The chain couples TRBV5-1 to TRBJ1-2; D may be TRBD1 (5 bases). The CDR3 loop spans 15 amino acids. The germline V and J ends were trimmed by 2 bases and 1 base, with 12 bases remaining between them. The germline V gene has CDR1 SGHRS and CDR2 YFSETQ. The CDR3 sequence is CASSFQGQHNYGYTF. The DNA for the CDR3 is TGCGCCAGCAGCTTTCAAGGACAACATAACTATGGCTACACCTTC.

This clone showed up just once. The rearrangement links TRBV19 to TRBJ1-6, with D perhaps matching TRBD1 (6 bases). This CDR3 has 18 residues. Germline-derived CDR1 and CDR2 are LNHDA and SQIVND (reference sequence). Trimming removed 1 base at V and 8 bases at J, with 21 bases between. CDR3 protein: CASSIVANRAGLDSPLHF. The CDR3 nucleotides read TGTGCCAGTAGTATAGTTGCCAACAGGGCGGGATTGGATTCACCCCTCCACTTT. Drawing the rest from reference TRBV19 and TRBJ1-6, the complete variable domain is DGGITQSPKYLFRKEGQNVTLSCEQNLNHDAMYWYRQDPGQGLRLIYYSQIVNDFQKGDIAEGYSVSREKKESFPLTVTSAQKNPTAFYLCASSIVANRAGLDSPLHFGNGTRLTVT.

V and J are TRBV14 and TRBJ2-1; no firm D call. Trimming pared 1 base from V and 5 bases from J, leaving 9 bases between. The germline V gene has CDR1 SGHDN and CDR2 FVKESK. This CDR3 region has 14 residues. The CDR3 is CASSQAGLHNEQFF. The CDR3 region has the DNA TGTGCCAGCAGCCAAGCCGGGCTACACAATGAGCAGTTCTTC.

J is TRBJ1-5 and V is TRBV7-6; 7 nucleotides line up with TRBD1. The CDR3 has 15 residues. Germline V gives CDR1 SGHVS, CDR2 FNYEAQ. The ends lost 5 bases at V and 3 bases at J; junction bases unmatched: 7. The CDR3 DNA sequence: TGTGCCAGCAGCGGCATGACAGGGTCCAATCAGCCCCAGCATTTT. It codes for CASSGMTGSNQPQHF.

The chain couples TRBV4-1 to TRBJ2-7; D not resolved. Germline V gene sequence: CDR1 MGHRA, CDR2 YSYEKL. This CDR3 has 16 residues. Trimming took off 0 bases at V and 2 bases at J, with 14 bases between the two ends. CDR3 bases: TGCGCCAGCAGCCAAGATAGGGCAAGGCGAACCTACGAGCAGTACTTC. Translating it yields CASSQDRARRTYEQYF.

The chain links TRBV19 to TRBJ2-7; 9 nucleotides line up with TRBD1. Germline V gives CDR1 LNHDA, CDR2 SQIVND (reference sequence). This CDR3 has 14 amino acids. The V gene end was trimmed by 5 bases and the J gene end by 5 bases; junction bases not matched to a gene: 7. CDR3 DNA: TGTGCCAGTAGTCCCGGACAGGGGAAGAACGAGCAGTACTTC. Translating gives CASSPGQGKNEQYF.

The CDR3 sequence is CAWSLGTGDEKLFF. The CDR3 DNA reads as TGTGCCTGGAGTCTCGGGACAGGGGATGAAAAACTGTTTTTT. The rearrangement uses TRBV30 and TRBJ1-4, with 10 bases that match TRBD1. The CDR3 loop spans 14 amino acids. Germline V lookup: CDR1 GTSNPN, CDR2 SVGIG (reference sequence). Losses at the gene ends were 2 bases for V and 6 bases for J; bases not matched to a gene: 3.

The V and J genes are TRBV7-3 and TRBJ1-2; 7 nucleotides agree with TRBD1. The germline CDR1 and CDR2 sequences are SGHTA and FQGTGA. V lost 3 bases, J lost 5 bases, and 3 bases stayed unmatched. The CDR3 totals 13 residues. CDR3 residues: CASSFTGDYGYTF. The DNA of the CDR3 is TGTGCCAGCAGCTTCACAGGGGATTATGGCTACACCTTC. The whole variable domain, filled in from reference TRBV7-3 and TRBJ1-2, reads GAGVSQTPSNKVTEKGKYVELRCDPISGHTALYWYRQSLGQGPEFLIYFQGTGAADDSGLPNDRFFAVRPEGSVSTLKIQRTERGDSAVYLCASSFTGDYGYTFGSGTRLTVV.

V gene TRBV10-2 combines with J gene TRBJ2-7; 8 positions match TRBD2. Germline V CDR1 and CDR2: WSHSY, SAAADI. The CDR3 has 14 residues. Germline trimming cut 6 bases from V and 2 bases from J; bases unmatched to any gene: 6. For the CDR3, the DNA is TGCGCCAGCAGGGGGGAACTAGCGGCCTACGAGCAGTACTTC. Its translation: CASRGELAAYEQYF.

The chain uses TRBV2 and TRBJ1-2; no firm D call. CDR3 length: 14 amino acids. Germline CDR1 reads SNHLY; CDR2 reads FYNNEI. Between the trimmed V and J ends, which lost 3 bases and 0 bases, there was a span of 8 bases. The CDR3 DNA is TGTGCCAGCAGTGATCCAGGAGCTAACTATGGCTACACCTTC. Protein product: CASSDPGANYGYTF. Variable domain in full (rest from reference TRBV2 and TRBJ1-2): EPEVTQTPSHQVTQMGQEVILRCVPISNHLYFYWYRQILGQKVEFLVSFYNNEISEKSEIFDDQFSVERPDGSNFTLKIRSTKLEDSAMYFCASSDPGANYGYTFGSGTRLTVV.

The chain links TRBV5-4 to TRBJ2-2, with D unresolved. The CDR3 spans 16 residues. CDR1 and CDR2 from the germline V gene are SGHNT and YYREEE (reference sequence). Trimming cost V 0 bases and J 0 bases, with 9 bases left between them. CDR3 residues: CASSLGIDTNTGELFF. CDR3 DNA: TGTGCCAGCAGCTTGGGCATAGATACGAACACCGGGGAGCTGTTTTTT.

Remarks on this clone: This specimen includes other DNA sequences encoding the same CDR3. The V call is TRBV19, the J call TRBJ2-1; D gene ambiguous. Germline V gene lookup returns CDR1 LNHDA and CDR2 SQIVND (reference sequence). Trimming shortened V by 5 bases and J by 4 bases, and 3 bases separated the two germline ends. This CDR3 comprises 11 residues. This CDR3 reads CASSVYNEQFF. The CDR3 DNA follows: TGTGCCAGTAGTGTTTACAATGAGCAGTTCTTC.

CDR3 bases: TGCGCCAGCAGCCTCCAGGGTAGCACAGATACGCAGTATTTT. This translates into CASSLQGSTDTQYF. J is TRBJ2-3 and V is TRBV4-1; D is possibly TRBD1 (5 bases). CDR1 and CDR2 (germline): MGHRA, YSYEKL. The CDR3 covers 14 residues. V was cut by 4 bases and J by 0 bases, with 8 bases left in between.

The chain carries TRBV7-9 and TRBJ2-5; D unclear. Germline assignment: CDR1 SEHNR and CDR2 FQNEAQ (reference sequence). The germline V and J ends were trimmed by 5 bases and 1 base, with 11 bases remaining between them. CDR3 length: 14 residues. The CDR3 DNA sequence: TGTGCCAGCAGCCCCTGGGGTACCCAAGAGACCCAGTACTTC. The encoded protein is CASSPWGTQETQYF.

V is TRBV7-2 and J is TRBJ1-3; tentatively, D is TRBD1 (5 bases). V was trimmed by 1 base and J by 1 base, leaving 14 bases between them. Germline V CDR1 and CDR2: SGHTA, FQGNSA. The CDR3 is 17 amino acids. This CDR3 is CASSLGSGRASGNTIYF. The CDR3 DNA sequence: TGTGCCAGCAGCTTAGGTTCTGGCAGGGCATCTGGAAACACCATATATTTT.

The chain couples TRBV28 to TRBJ2-1, with TRBD2 identical over 7 bases. Germline V CDR1 and CDR2: MDHEN, SYDVKM. The V segment lost 1 base and the J segment 4 bases; nucleotides outside the gene matches: 7. The CDR3 is 16 amino acids. CDR3 loop: CASSLSLGGGYNEQFF. The CDR3 region has the DNA TGTGCCAGCAGTTTATCCCTTGGCGGGGGTTACAATGAGCAGTTCTTC.

This rearrangement joins TRBV27 to TRBJ1-1, with 8 bases matching TRBD1. Germline values: CDR1 MNHEY, CDR2 SMNVEV (reference sequence). The CDR3 totals 14 residues. Losses at the gene ends were 2 bases for V and 7 bases for J; bases not matched to a gene: 6. As DNA, the CDR3 is TGTGCCAGCAGTTTACTCGGACAGGGCGATGAAGCTTTCTTT. The encoded protein is CASSLLGQGDEAFF.

The rearrangement uses TRBV7-9 and TRBJ1-3; D unclear. Trimming cost V 1 base and J 0 bases, with 13 bases left between them. The CDR3 contains 17 residues. Per the germline V gene, CDR1 is SEHNR and CDR2 is FQNEAQ (reference sequence). The CDR3 DNA follows: TGTGCCAGCAGCTTAGGTCGTGCGGGATTCTCTGGAAACACCATATATTTT. Translating gives CASSLGRAGFSGNTIYF.

The genes are TRBV2 and TRBJ2-7; 7 bases agree with TRBD1. The CDR3 runs 14 residues. Germline V lookup: CDR1 SNHLY, CDR2 FYNNEI. With V trimmed by 3 bases and J by 2 bases, 4 bases remained unmatched. Here the CDR3 reads CASSEKTGTYEQYF. The CDR3 DNA sequence: TGTGCCAGCAGTGAGAAGACAGGGACCTACGAGCAGTACTTC.

The chain joins TRBV3-1 (or the pseudogene TRBV3-2) to TRBJ1-3, with TRBD1 matching over 8 bases. Trimming removed 2 bases from V and 4 bases from J; junction bases left unmatched: 1. The CDR3 sequence is 14 residues long. Germline lookup yields CDR1 LGHDT and CDR2 YNNKEL (reference sequence). This chain's CDR3 is CASSQTGGGNTIYF. CDR3 bases: TGTGCCAGCAGCCAAACAGGGGGAGGAAACACCATATATTTT.

This chain joins TRBV7-2 and TRBJ2-3; 9 bases map to TRBD2. V shed 5 bases and J 2 bases; nucleotides not matched to a gene: 14. This CDR3 is 18 amino acids long. Germline-derived CDR1 and CDR2 are SGHTA and FQGNSA. The CDR3: CASSRKSGGTTYTDTQYF. The CDR3 bases are TGTGCCAGCAGCCGGAAAAGCGGGGGGACTACCTACACAGATACGCAGTATTTT.

The V gene is TRBV28, the J gene TRBJ1-5; perhaps TRBD1 as D (6 bases). The CDR3 length is 13 residues. Trimming took off 3 bases at V and 11 bases at J, with 14 bases between the two ends. The germline V gene has CDR1 MDHEN and CDR2 SYDVKM. The CDR3, as DNA: TGTGCCAGCAGTTTTGGACAGTCCCTGGCCCAGCATTTT. Encoded protein: CASSFGQSLAQHF.